The 24 T cell receptor beta chains below were found in one sample sequenced in a study of T cell changes during pregnancy in multiple sclerosis. Assay used: immunoSEQ multiplex PCR; TCRdb lists only in-frame clones, some missing. Here the sample spans approximately 99,000 clones, approximately 93% being singletons. The sample consisted of peripheral blood, taken after pregnancy. The receptors here all came from a female donor with multiple sclerosis, enrolled in a pregnancy study.

The rearrangement uses TRBV2 and TRBJ2-3; 7 bases are a match to TRBD1. CDR3 size: 15 residues. Germline CDR1 reads SNHLY; CDR2 reads FYNNEI. With 7 bases clipped from V and 1 base from J, the junction kept 8 bases outside the gene matches. The CDR3 loop reads CASKRGLPRTDTQYF. The CDR3 DNA follows: TGTGCCAGCAAGAGGGGGCTCCCCCGCACAGATACGCAGTATTTT.

This rearrangement joins TRBV18 to TRBJ2-3, with D tentatively TRBD2 (6 bases). V was pared by 3 bases and J by 5 bases, with 12 bases between. This CDR3 region has 14 residues. Germline CDR1 is KGHSH and CDR2 is LQKENI. This CDR3 reads CASSPELAKDTQYF. The CDR3 bases are TGTGCCAGCTCACCCGAACTAGCAAAAGATACGCAGTATTTT. Drawing the rest from reference TRBV18 and TRBJ2-3, the complete variable domain is NAGVMQNPRHLVRRRGQEARLRCSPMKGHSHVYWYRQLPEEGLKFMVYLQKENIIDESGMPKERFSAEFPKEGPSILRIQQVVRGDSAAYFCASSPELAKDTQYFGPGTRLTVL.

The chain combines TRBV10-2 with TRBJ2-3; 14 bases are a match to TRBD2. Germline CDR1 and CDR2: WSHSY and SAAADI. CDR3 length equals 16 residues. The V segment lost 4 bases and the J segment 4 bases; nucleotides outside the gene matches: 4. The CDR3 protein is CASSGLAGGTADTQYF. The CDR3 nucleotides read TGCGCCAGCAGTGGACTAGCGGGAGGGACGGCAGATACGCAGTATTTT.

This clone appeared a single time. This chain joins TRBV11-2 and TRBJ2-7; unclear D gene. Germline loops: CDR1 SGHAT, CDR2 FQNNGV. The CDR3 totals 15 residues. V was clipped by 1 base and J by 2 bases, with 12 bases between them. CDR3 residues: CASSLVVASPYEQYF. CDR3 DNA sequence: TGTGCCAGCAGCTTAGTGGTAGCCTCCCCCTACGAGCAGTACTTC.

This chain links TRBV19 with TRBJ1-5; perhaps TRBD1 as D (5 bases). This CDR3 comprises 15 residues. Germline CDR1 reads LNHDA; CDR2 reads SQIVND (reference sequence). Trimming removed 2 bases at V and 0 bases at J, with 8 bases between. CDR3 coding DNA: TGTGCCAGTAGTATATACGACAGTAGCAATCAGCCCCAGCATTTT. Its protein is CASSIYDSSNQPQHF.

The V and J genes are TRBV5-1 and TRBJ2-7; D might be TRBD2 (6 bases). The CDR3 sequence is 12 residues long. Germline V lookup: CDR1 SGHRS, CDR2 YFSETQ. V gave up 2 bases and J gave up 12 bases, with 15 bases separating them. CDR3 protein: CASSLPSEGRYF. The CDR3 DNA sequence: TGCGCCAGCAGCTTACCATCGGAGGGTCGGTACTTC.

The J gene is TRBJ1-1, the V gene TRBV19, with D hard to call. The CDR3 consists of 14 residues. Germline V gene data show CDR1 as LNHDA and CDR2 as SQIVND (reference sequence). With 0 bases removed from V and 1 base from J, the gap between germline ends came to 6 bases. This CDR3 reads CASSIDRRNTEAFF. CDR3 bases: TGTGCCAGTAGTATAGATAGGAGGAACACTGAAGCTTTCTTT.

The chain joins TRBV4-1 to TRBJ2-5; no firm D call. V was shortened by 0 bases and J by 5 bases, with 16 bases between the two germline ends. Germline lookup yields CDR1 MGHRA and CDR2 YSYEKL. This CDR3 region has 16 residues. The CDR3, as DNA: TGCGCCAGCAGCCAAGATACTACCCGGAGACGGGAGACCCAGTACTTC. This sequence encodes CASSQDTTRRRETQYF.

Here the CDR3 DNA reads TGCGCCAGCAGCTTGGGTCGGACAGGGGGAAACAACTATGGCTACACCTTC. Protein: CASSLGRTGGNNYGYTF. V is TRBV5-1 and J is TRBJ1-2; TRBD1 aligns across 10 bases. The CDR3 runs to 17 residues. J was trimmed by 2 bases and V by 0 bases; bases with no gene match: 7. From germline, CDR1 is SGHRS and CDR2 YFSETQ.

The chain uses TRBV6-5 and TRBJ1-3, with D possibly TRBD1 on 6 matching bases. V was trimmed by 0 bases and J by 2 bases, leaving 11 bases between them. The CDR3 totals 16 residues. Germline V CDR1 and CDR2: MNHEY, SVGAGI. CDR3 residues: CASSYSDRSTGNTIYF. The CDR3 nucleotides are TGTGCCAGCAGTTACTCGGACAGATCCACTGGAAACACCATATATTTT.

The CDR3 coding sequence is TGTGCCAGCAGTCTGCCTGGGGGAGGGCCTAAGGAGCAGTACTTC. It is translated as CASSLPGGGPKEQYF. This chain links TRBV5-6 with TRBJ2-7, with 7 bases lining up with TRBD2. CDR1 and CDR2 (germline): SGHDT, YYEEEE. The CDR3 is 15 amino acids. Trimming cost V 5 bases and J 7 bases; bases outside gene matches: 15.

The rearrangement links TRBV9 to TRBJ2-7; D possibly corresponds to TRBD2 (6 bases). The CDR3 covers 14 residues. The germline V and J ends were trimmed by 0 bases and 2 bases, with 9 bases remaining between them. Germline V lookup: CDR1 SGDLS, CDR2 YYNGEE. Here the CDR3 DNA reads TGTGCCAGCAGCGTAGAGGCGGGACCCTACGAGCAGTACTTC. This codes for CASSVEAGPYEQYF.

The chain is built from TRBV25-1 and TRBJ2-2; TRBD2 agrees at 7 bases. The germline V gene has CDR1 MGHDK and CDR2 SYGVNS. V was pared by 3 bases and J by 5 bases, with 0 bases of the junction left unmatched. CDR3 length: 13 amino acids. Here the CDR3 reads CASSERETGELFF. The CDR3 DNA follows: TGTGCCAGCAGTGAGCGGGAGACCGGGGAGCTGTTTTTT.

The table lists this clone with a few counts. The rearrangement uses TRBV7-6 and TRBJ1-1; D unresolved. From germline, CDR1 is SGHVS and CDR2 FNYEAQ. Trimming pared 5 bases from V and 3 bases from J, leaving 13 bases between. The CDR3 extends over 14 amino acids. This chain's CDR3 is CASSQRAGDTEAFF. CDR3 nucleotides: TGTGCCAGCAGCCAGCGGGCTGGCGACACTGAAGCTTTCTTT.

The rearrangement joins TRBV18 to TRBJ1-5; 9 nucleotides align to TRBD1. This CDR3 contains 13 residues. The junction had 0 bases not matched to a gene; V was cut back by 3 bases and J by 6 bases. Germline CDR1 KGHSH, CDR2 LQKENI. CDR3 loop: CASSPDRGQPQHF. The CDR3 DNA follows: TGTGCCAGCTCACCGGACAGGGGTCAGCCCCAGCATTTT.

V and J are TRBV5-1 and TRBJ2-7; D is uncertain. The CDR3 totals 13 residues. V shed 2 bases and J shed 4 bases, with 10 bases lying between them. CDR1 and CDR2 (germline): SGHRS, YFSETQ. In DNA form, the CDR3 reads TGCGCCAGCAGCTTTACACCGTCATACGAGCAGTACTTC. This sequence encodes CASSFTPSYEQYF.

This chain uses TRBV28 with TRBJ2-7; no definite D call. Germline loops: CDR1 MDHEN, CDR2 SYDVKM. This CDR3 is built from 9 residues. Trimming stripped 11 bases from V and 2 bases from J, with 4 bases between. The CDR3 loop reads CAPTYEQYF. The CDR3 DNA sequence: TGTGCCCCAACCTACGAGCAGTACTTC.

CDR3 sequence reads: CASSLEGQGIGGELFF. The CDR3 nucleotides read TGCGCCAGCAGCTTGGAGGGACAGGGAATCGGCGGGGAGCTGTTTTTT. V usage is TRBV5-1 and J usage is TRBJ2-2, with 9 nucleotides matching TRBD1. Germline V gives CDR1 SGHRS, CDR2 YFSETQ. V was pared by 0 bases and J by 7 bases, with 7 bases of the junction left unmatched. CDR3 length equals 16 residues.

This chain links TRBV4-2 with TRBJ2-7; 7 bases line up with TRBD2. The V gene end was trimmed by 4 bases and the J gene end by 7 bases; junction bases not matched to a gene: 10. The CDR3 runs 14 residues. Germline values: CDR1 LGHNA, CDR2 YNFKEQ. The CDR3 reads CASSLTSVAREQYF. CDR3 coding DNA: TGTGCCAGCAGCCTTACTAGCGTCGCCAGAGAGCAGTACTTC.

This chain joins TRBV7-9 and TRBJ2-2; no definite D call. This CDR3 has 12 residues. V was clipped by 5 bases and J by 7 bases, with 8 bases between them. Germline V gives CDR1 SEHNR, CDR2 FQNEAQ (reference sequence). CDR3 bases: TGTGCCAGCAGCCCGTTTTTCGGGGAGCTGTTTTTT. Protein sequence: CASSPFFGELFF.

The V gene is TRBV7-9, the J gene TRBJ2-5, with a weak D call TRBD1 (5 bases). From germline, CDR1 is SEHNR and CDR2 FQNEAQ (reference sequence). Deletions cut 8 bases from V and 2 bases from J, with 15 bases between. This CDR3 comprises 14 residues. The CDR3 sequence is CASASGITQETQYF. CDR3 DNA sequence: TGTGCCAGCGCTTCAGGGATTACTCAAGAGACCCAGTACTTC.

The chain has TRBV7-9 and TRBJ2-7; TRBD2 agrees at 7 bases. Germline V CDR1 and CDR2: SEHNR, FQNEAQ (reference sequence). CDR3 length: 12 amino acids. J was trimmed by 4 bases and V by 4 bases; bases with no gene match: 1. CDR3 in DNA: TGTGCCAGCAGCTACGGGGGGTACGAGCAGTACTTC. Protein: CASSYGGYEQYF.

This clone has a single count. This sequence joins TRBV27 and TRBJ1-3; D is ambiguous. V was cut by 4 bases and J by 7 bases, with 14 bases left in between. The CDR3 spans 14 residues. CDR1 and CDR2 from the germline V gene are MNHEY and SMNVEV (reference sequence). This CDR3 reads CASSSFASLNTIYF. The CDR3 coding sequence is TGTGCCAGCAGTTCGTTCGCGAGTCTGAACACCATATATTTT.

CDR3 in DNA: TGTGCTAGTGGTATCGGACAGGCGCTCTATGGCTACACCTTC. It encodes CASGIGQALYGYTF. The chain couples TRBV12-5 to TRBJ1-2, with 7 positions matching TRBD1. The V gene end was trimmed by 5 bases and the J gene end by 4 bases; junction bases not matched to a gene: 7. CDR1 and CDR2 (germline): LGHNT, FRNRAP. The CDR3 extends over 14 amino acids.